Here is one TCR beta chain with its context. Unique molecular identifiers were incorporated during preparation of the TCRbeta library. TCRdb re-called the PCR reads with MiXCR, one entry per CDR3 protein. This table holds almost 500,000 distinct CDR3 sequences, roughly an eighth found once. The sample is drawn from a study of T-cell reconstitution after alpha-beta-depleted transplantation in children. CDR3 length equals 13 residues. V lost 2 bases to trimming and J lost 5 bases, with 7 bases between them. Germline V gene lookup returns CDR1 SGHTA and CDR2 FQGTGA. The rearrangement links TRBV7-3 to TRBJ2-1, with unresolved D. The source of this sequence is a human donor who donated a stem cell graft to a child with combined immunodeficiency. The sample in question was PBMCs from the stem cell graft donor, obtained from the stem cell graft. CDR3 in DNA: TGTGCCAGCAGCTTATCGCCCGACAATGAGCAGTTCTTC. It specifies CASSLSPDNEQFF.